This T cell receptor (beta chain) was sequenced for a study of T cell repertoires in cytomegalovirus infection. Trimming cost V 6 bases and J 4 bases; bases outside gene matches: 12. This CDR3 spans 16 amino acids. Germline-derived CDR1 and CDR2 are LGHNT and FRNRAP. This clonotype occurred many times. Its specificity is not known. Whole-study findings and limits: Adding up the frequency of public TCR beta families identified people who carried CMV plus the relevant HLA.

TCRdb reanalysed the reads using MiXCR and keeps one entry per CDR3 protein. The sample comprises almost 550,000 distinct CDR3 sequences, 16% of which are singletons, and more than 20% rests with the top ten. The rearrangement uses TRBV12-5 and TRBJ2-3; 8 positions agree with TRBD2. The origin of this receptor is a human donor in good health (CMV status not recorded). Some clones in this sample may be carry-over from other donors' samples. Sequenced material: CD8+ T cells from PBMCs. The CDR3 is CASGPGLAKRADTQYF. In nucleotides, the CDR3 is TGTGCTAGTGGCCCTGGACTAGCAAAGCGGGCAGATACGCAGTATTTT.